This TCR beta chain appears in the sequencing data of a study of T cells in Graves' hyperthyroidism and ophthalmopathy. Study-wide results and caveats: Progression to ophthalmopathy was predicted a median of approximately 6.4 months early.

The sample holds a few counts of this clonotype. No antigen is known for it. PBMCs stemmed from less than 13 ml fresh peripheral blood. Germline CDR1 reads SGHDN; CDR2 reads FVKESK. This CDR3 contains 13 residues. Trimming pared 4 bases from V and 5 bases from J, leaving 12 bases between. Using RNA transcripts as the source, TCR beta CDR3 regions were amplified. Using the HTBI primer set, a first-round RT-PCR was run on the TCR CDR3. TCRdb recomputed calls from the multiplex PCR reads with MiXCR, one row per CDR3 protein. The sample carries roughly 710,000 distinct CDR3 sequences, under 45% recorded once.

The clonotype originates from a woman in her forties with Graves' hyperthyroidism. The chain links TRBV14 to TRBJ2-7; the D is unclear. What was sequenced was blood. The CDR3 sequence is CASSPMVIHEQYF. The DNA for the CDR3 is TGTGCCAGCAGCCCCATGGTAATCCACGAGCAGTACTTC.